What follows are 2 T cell receptor beta chains derived from one specimen sequenced in a study of blood T cell repertoires in COVID-19. Clones were read by immunoSEQ multiplex PCR, and TCRdb kept only the in-frame ones, dropping some. Of around 86,000 clones in the sample, around 87% were seen once. Sample: peripheral blood. The receptor set was obtained from a human donor with acute or convalescent COVID-19. The donor label of this sample is uncertain.

CDR3 in amino acids: CASSLQGASYGYTF. The CDR3 nucleotides read TGCGCCAGCAGCTTACAGGGGGCGAGCTATGGCTACACCTTC. The gene calls are TRBV5-1 and TRBJ1-2, with 9 bases aligning to TRBD1. The CDR3 has 14 amino acids. The junction had 3 bases not matched to a gene; V was cut back by 2 bases and J by 4 bases. CDR1 and CDR2 (germline): SGHRS, YFSETQ.

The chain recombines TRBV27 with TRBJ1-2, with 8 bases that match TRBD1. CDR1 MNHEY and CDR2 SMNVEV come from the germline V gene (reference sequence). V shed 4 bases, J shed 5 bases, and the junction held 9 bases outside the gene matches. The CDR3 runs to 15 residues. The CDR3 DNA reads as TGTGCCAGCAGTTCATTACAGGGGGTAGTATATGGCTACACCTTC. Translating gives CASSSLQGVVYGYTF.